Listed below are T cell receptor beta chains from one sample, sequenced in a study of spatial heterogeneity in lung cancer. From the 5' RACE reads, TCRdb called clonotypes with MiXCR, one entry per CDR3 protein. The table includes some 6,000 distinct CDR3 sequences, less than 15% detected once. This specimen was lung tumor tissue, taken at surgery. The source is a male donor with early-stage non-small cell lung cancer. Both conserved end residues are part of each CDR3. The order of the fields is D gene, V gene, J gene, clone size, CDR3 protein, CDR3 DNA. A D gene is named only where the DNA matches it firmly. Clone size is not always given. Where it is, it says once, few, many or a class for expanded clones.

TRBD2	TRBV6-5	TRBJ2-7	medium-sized	CASSAGTRGSGQYF	TGTGCCAGCAGCGCCGGGACTAGAGGTAGCGGGCAGTACTTC
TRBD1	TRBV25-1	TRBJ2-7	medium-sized	CASSEQGASEQYF	TGTGCCAGCAGTGAGCAGGGGGCAAGCGAGCAGTACTTC
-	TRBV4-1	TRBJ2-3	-	CASSPPYTDTQYF	TGCGCCAGCAGCCCTCCTTACACAGATACGCAGTATTTT
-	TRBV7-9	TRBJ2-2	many	CASSLRGVAFANTGELFF	TGTGCCAGCAGCTTAAGGGGAGTGGCGTTCGCGAACACCGGGGAGCTGTTTTTT
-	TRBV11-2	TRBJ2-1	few	CASSPNGGVEQFF	TGTGCCAGCAGCCCAAACGGAGGGGTCGAGCAGTTCTTC
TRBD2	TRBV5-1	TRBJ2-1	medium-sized	CASSPQYASGEYNEQFF	TGCGCCAGCAGCCCCCAGTACGCTAGCGGAGAATACAATGAGCAGTTCTTC
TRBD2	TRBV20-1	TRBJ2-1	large	CSATLAGAGEQFF	TGCAGTGCGACGTTAGCGGGAGCAGGTGAGCAGTTCTTC
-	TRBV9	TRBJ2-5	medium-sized	CASSSQPWETQYF	TGTGCCAGCAGCTCCCAGCCTTGGGAGACCCAGTACTTC
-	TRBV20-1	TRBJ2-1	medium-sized	CSALRLGGYNEQFF	TGCAGTGCTCTTAGACTAGGAGGCTACAATGAGCAGTTCTTC
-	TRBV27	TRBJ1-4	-	CANKLAGRQNEKLFF	TGTGCCAACAAACTTGCAGGGCGACAGAATGAAAAACTGTTTTTT
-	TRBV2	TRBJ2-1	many	CASSPRETADEQFF	TGTGCCAGCAGTCCGAGGGAAACAGCGGATGAGCAGTTCTTC
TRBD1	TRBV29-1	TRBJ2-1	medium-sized	CSSTGTGGNWNEQFF	TGCAGTTCAACCGGGACAGGAGGGAATTGGAATGAGCAGTTCTTC
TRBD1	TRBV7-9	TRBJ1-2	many	CASSLTQGANYGYTF	TGTGCCAGCAGCTTAACACAGGGGGCTAACTATGGCTACACCTTC
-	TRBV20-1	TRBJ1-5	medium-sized	CSAATGFVGQPQHF	TGCAGTGCTGCGACAGGCTTTGTGGGTCAGCCCCAGCATTTT
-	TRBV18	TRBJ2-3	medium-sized	CASSRGADTQYF	TGTGCCAGCTCACGGGGGGCAGATACGCAGTATTTT
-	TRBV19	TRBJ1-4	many	CASSPRDTRNEKLFF	TGTGCCAGTAGTCCCCGGGACACCAGAAATGAAAAACTGTTTTTT
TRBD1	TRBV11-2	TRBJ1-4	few	CASSWRTGRVEKLFF	TGTGCCAGCAGCTGGCGGACAGGGAGGGTGGAAAAACTGTTTTTT
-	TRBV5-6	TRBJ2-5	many	CASSLAQGETQYF	TGTGCCAGCAGCTTGGCTCAGGGGGAGACCCAGTACTTC
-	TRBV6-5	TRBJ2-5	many	CASSVGMGETQYF	TGTGCCAGCAGTGTGGGGATGGGGGAGACCCAGTACTTC
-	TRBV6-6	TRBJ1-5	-	CASSYTRGPQHF	TGTGCCAGCAGCTACACGAGGGGGCCCCAGCATTTT
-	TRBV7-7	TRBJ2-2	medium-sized	CASSSSGPGELFF	TGTGCTAGCAGCTCAAGCGGGCCCGGGGAGCTGTTTTTT
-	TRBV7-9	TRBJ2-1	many	CASSLGPTGNEQFF	TGTGCCAGCAGCTTAGGGCCTACAGGGAACGAGCAGTTCTTC
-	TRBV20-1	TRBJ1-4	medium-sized	CSAPRGSNEKLFF	TGCAGTGCCCCCAGGGGATCAAATGAAAAACTGTTTTTT
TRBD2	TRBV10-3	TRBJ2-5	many	CAIANAGGAGTQYF	TGTGCCATCGCTAATGCGGGAGGGGCGGGGACCCAGTACTTC
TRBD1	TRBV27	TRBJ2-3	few	CASSSWTGADTQYF	TGTGCCAGCAGTTCGTGGACAGGGGCAGATACGCAGTATTTT
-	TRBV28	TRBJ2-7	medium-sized	CASSFSYEQYF	TGTGCCAGCAGTTTCTCTTACGAGCAGTACTTC
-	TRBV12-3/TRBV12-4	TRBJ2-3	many	CASSLVQGGTDTQYF	TGTGCCAGCAGTTTAGTTCAAGGGGGCACAGATACGCAGTATTTT
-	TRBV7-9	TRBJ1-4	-	CASSFDSKEKLFF	TGTGCCAGCAGCTTTGACAGTAAGGAAAAACTGTTTTTT
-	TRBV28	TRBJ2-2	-	CASSFRTGELFF	TGTGCCAGCAGTTTTCGGACCGGGGAGCTGTTTTTT
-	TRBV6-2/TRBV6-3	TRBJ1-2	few	CASSYGGAYGYTF	TGTGCCAGCAGTTACGGCGGAGCTTATGGCTACACCTTC
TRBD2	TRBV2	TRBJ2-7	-	CASSAGLADYEQYF	TGTGCCAGCAGCGCGGGACTAGCGGATTACGAGCAGTACTTC
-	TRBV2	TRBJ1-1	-	CASSASWWTEAFF	TGTGCCAGCAGTGCGAGCTGGTGGACTGAGGCTTTCTTT
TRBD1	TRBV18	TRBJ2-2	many	CASSPDQGASGELFF	TGTGCCAGCTCACCTGACCAGGGGGCATCCGGGGAGCTGTTTTTT
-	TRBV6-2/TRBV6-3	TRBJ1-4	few	CASSTPAGEKLFF	TGTGCCAGCAGTACCCCGGCTGGCGAAAAACTGTTTTTT
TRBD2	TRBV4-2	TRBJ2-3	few	CASTPRTSDTDTQYF	TGTGCCAGCACACCACGGACTAGCGACACAGATACGCAGTATTTT
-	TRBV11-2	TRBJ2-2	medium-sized	CASSTPLGRNGELFF	TGTGCCAGCAGCACTCCCCTGGGGCGCAACGGGGAGCTGTTTTTT
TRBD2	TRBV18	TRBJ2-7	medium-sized	CASSPPGLAGTGQYF	TGTGCCAGCTCACCACCGGGACTAGCGGGAACAGGGCAGTACTTC